Listed here are 21 T cell receptor beta chains from one sample, sequenced in a study of PD-L1 blockade in urothelial cancer. Stated time point: peripheral blood 6 weeks after treatment start. Repertoires were generated with immunoSEQ multiplex PCR, while TCRdb's copy carries only in-frame clones and drops some. Of about 130,000 clones listed, roughly 82% are singletons. The specimen was PBMCs, collected around atezolizumab (anti-PD-L1) treatment. The receptors originated from a man aged 45-65 years with urothelial cancer.

Only one count was recorded for this clone. The J gene is TRBJ2-7, the V gene TRBV18; D unresolved. The CDR3 length is 16 residues. Trimming pared 3 bases from V and 6 bases from J, leaving 21 bases between. Germline V lookup: CDR1 KGHSH, CDR2 LQKENI. The CDR3 spells CASSPLPTSDAAEQYF. The CDR3 DNA reads TGTGCCAGCTCACCTCTCCCGACGAGCGATGCCGCCGAGCAGTACTTC.

The rearrangement uses TRBV10-3 and TRBJ1-6; unclear D gene. Germline CDR1 and CDR2: ENHRY and SYGVKD. V was trimmed by 2 bases and J by 0 bases, leaving 8 bases between them. The length of the CDR3 is 16 residues. In nucleotides, the CDR3 is TGTGCCATCAGTGAGAGGAGGAGCTCCTATAATTCACCCCTCCACTTT. Amino acid sequence: CAISERRSSYNSPLHF.

A note on this clone: A far larger clone is only one base removed, so a read error is likely. This chain connects TRBV5-6 to TRBJ1-6, with 8 bases matching TRBD1. Germline assignment: CDR1 SGHDT and CDR2 YYEEEE. V dropped 2 bases and J dropped 13; count of bases not matched to a gene: 11. This CDR3 has 15 amino acids. The CDR3 spells CASSFTGGRLGPLHF. In DNA, the CDR3 is TGTGCCAGCAGCTTCACAGGGGGGCGGTTGGGTCCCCTCCACTTT.

This clone was counted a few times. J is TRBJ1-1 and V is TRBV21-1; the table's D call TRBD1 went unverified against the DNA. TRBV21-1 is designated a pseudogene. This CDR3 region has 12 residues. CDR3 protein: CASSKVQGAAFF. CDR3 nucleotide sequence: TGTGCCAGCAGCAAAGTTCAGGGGGCCGCTTTCTTT.

The rearrangement uses TRBV27 and TRBJ2-1; no firm D call. Per the germline V gene, CDR1 is MNHEY and CDR2 is SMNVEV (reference sequence). The CDR3 runs 17 residues. Between the trimmed V and J ends, which lost 7 bases and 3 bases, there was a span of 22 bases. The CDR3 region is CASTPGRSLGGYNEQFF. The DNA for the CDR3 is TGTGCCAGCACCCCCGGTCGTTCTCTCGGCGGCTACAATGAGCAGTTCTTC.

This clone was counted only a few times. This sequence joins TRBV2 and TRBJ1-6; 8 nucleotides match TRBD1. Germline CDR1 is SNHLY and CDR2 is FYNNEI. CDR3 length: 17 amino acids. The V gene end was trimmed by 6 bases and the J gene end by 7 bases; junction bases not matched to a gene: 14. The CDR3 sequence: CASSLLGQGRQNSPLHF. The CDR3 nucleotides are TGTGCCAGCAGCCTCCTAGGACAGGGACGGCAGAATTCACCCCTCCACTTT.

The table lists this clone with a count of one. The chain carries TRBV11-2 and TRBJ2-4, with 10 positions matching TRBD2. The CDR3 runs 17 residues. V trimming: 2 bases; J trimming: 3 bases; junction bases outside the gene matches: 7. Germline assignment: CDR1 SGHAT and CDR2 FQNNGV. The CDR3 bases are TGTGCCAGCAGCTTACCCACTAGCGGGATAGACAAAAACATTCAGTACTTC. It codes for CASSLPTSGIDKNIQYF.

The rearrangement uses TRBV28 and TRBJ1-2, with no clear D. This CDR3 spans 13 amino acids. CDR1 and CDR2 from the germline V gene are MDHEN and SYDVKM. Trimming took off 3 bases at V and 8 bases at J, with 13 bases between the two ends. The chain's CDR3 is CASSLPILLGYTF. The CDR3, as DNA: TGTGCCAGCAGTTTGCCGATCCTTCTAGGCTACACCTTC.

The chain uses TRBV18 and TRBJ2-5, with D perhaps TRBD1 (5 bases). Trimming removed 4 bases at V and 5 bases at J, with 17 bases between. Germline V lookup: CDR1 KGHSH, CDR2 LQKENI. The CDR3 consists of 15 residues. The chain's CDR3 is CASSRSGQVRETQYF. CDR3 sequence (DNA): TGTGCCAGCTCACGATCAGGGCAGGTTCGCGAGACCCAGTACTTC.

This rearrangement joins TRBV4-2 to TRBJ2-3, with 12 nucleotides matching TRBD2. The CDR3 has 17 residues. Germline CDR1 LGHNA, CDR2 YNFKEQ. The V segment lost 1 base and the J segment 4 bases; nucleotides outside the gene matches: 6. The CDR3: CASSQGLAGGPADTQYF. The DNA for the CDR3 is TGTGCCAGCAGCCAAGGCCTAGCGGGAGGGCCGGCAGATACGCAGTATTTT.

The chain links TRBV7-9 to TRBJ2-1; 14 bases agree with TRBD2. J gave up 3 bases and V 2 bases, and 3 bases lay outside the gene matches. Germline CDR1 and CDR2: SEHNR and FQNEAQ (reference sequence). CDR3 length: 17 amino acids. Written as DNA, the CDR3 is TGTGCCAGCAGCTTATTGGGACTAGCGGGAGACTACAATGAGCAGTTCTTC. Translating gives CASSLLGLAGDYNEQFF.

The chain couples TRBV27 to TRBJ1-2; D ambiguous. The CDR3 consists of 13 residues. The germline CDR1 and CDR2 sequences are MNHEY and SMNVEV (reference sequence). Trimming removed 5 bases at V and 0 bases at J, with 7 bases between. CDR3 nucleotides: TGTGCCAGCAGTACAGCTTCTAACTATGGCTACACCTTC. This codes for CASSTASNYGYTF.

The CDR3 sequence is CASSQRTGDSSYNSPLHF. The CDR3 DNA is TGTGCCAGCAGCCAACGAACAGGAGACAGCTCCTATAATTCACCCCTCCACTTT. The chain couples TRBV7-9 to TRBJ1-6, with a weak D call TRBD1 (5 bases). This CDR3 region has 18 residues. V lost 5 bases and J lost 0, with 17 bases in between. Germline V gene data show CDR1 as SEHNR and CDR2 as FQNEAQ (reference sequence).

The CDR3 DNA reads as TGTGCCAGGACCCCAGCGGGAGGCTACAATGAGCAGTTCTTC. Protein sequence: CARTPAGGYNEQFF. This chain connects TRBV2 to TRBJ2-1; 9 bases map to TRBD2. V was pared by 9 bases and J by 3 bases, with 6 bases of the junction left unmatched. The CDR3 extends over 14 amino acids. Per the germline V gene, CDR1 is SNHLY and CDR2 is FYNNEI.

The rearrangement links TRBV5-1 to TRBJ2-2, with a tentative D call TRBD2 (6 bases). The CDR3 length is 15 residues. The V and J ends lost 1 base and 1 base respectively, with 8 bases between them. Looked up from germline, CDR1 is SGHRS and CDR2 is YFSETQ. CDR3 amino acids: CASSLTGLNTGELFF. In DNA, the CDR3 is TGCGCCAGCAGCTTGACGGGACTGAACACCGGGGAGCTGTTTTTT.

CDR3 sequence (DNA): TGTGCCAGCAGTCTTCAGGGGCAGCAGTGGGAGACCCAGTACTTC. Translated: CASSLQGQQWETQYF. The chain links TRBV27 to TRBJ2-5, with D perhaps TRBD1 (6 bases). Germline CDR1 is MNHEY and CDR2 is SMNVEV (reference sequence). V lost 5 bases to trimming and J lost 5 bases, with 18 bases between them. The CDR3 is 15 residues long.

Only one count was recorded for this clone. The genes are TRBV6-6 and TRBJ2-4; TRBD1 matches 8 bases. This CDR3 spans 15 amino acids. The V gene end was trimmed by 0 bases and the J gene end by 9 bases; junction bases not matched to a gene: 7. Germline CDR1 is MNHNY and CDR2 is SVGAGI (reference sequence). This CDR3 is CASSYSTGGMVIQYF. The DNA of the CDR3 is TGTGCCAGCAGTTACTCCACAGGGGGGATGGTCATTCAGTACTTC.

To note about this clone: The same CDR3 is also encoded by other DNA sequences in this sample. The chain links TRBV7-3 to TRBJ2-1; TRBD2 agrees at 9 bases. Looked up from germline, CDR1 is SGHTA and CDR2 is FQGTGA. V gave up 2 bases and J gave up 6 bases; unmatched junction bases: 2. This CDR3 contains 14 residues. The CDR3 DNA is TGTGCCAGCAGCTTAGCGGGAGGGCCCAATGAGCAGTTCTTC. It is translated as CASSLAGGPNEQFF.

The rearrangement joins TRBV28 to TRBJ1-2; a possible D gene is TRBD1 (5 bases). Between the trimmed V and J ends, which lost 4 bases and 2 bases, there was a span of 11 bases. Germline CDR1 reads MDHEN; CDR2 reads SYDVKM. The CDR3 is 14 residues long. The CDR3 here is CASSSMTENYGYTF. The CDR3 DNA reads TGTGCCAGCAGTTCTATGACAGAAAACTATGGCTACACCTTC.

V usage is TRBV6-5 and J usage is TRBJ1-2; 10 bases align to TRBD1. CDR1 MNHEY and CDR2 SVGAGI come from the germline V gene. The trim removed 6 bases at V and 5 bases at J, leaving 9 bases unmatched. This CDR3 comprises 15 residues. CDR3 protein: CASRTGGPQNYGYTF. The DNA for the CDR3 is TGTGCCAGCAGGACAGGGGGCCCTCAGAATTATGGCTACACCTTC.

The V gene is TRBV19, the J gene TRBJ1-1, with D tentatively TRBD1 (5 bases). The CDR3 spans 15 residues. CDR1 and CDR2 (germline): LNHDA, SQIVND (reference sequence). With 1 base removed from V and 4 bases from J, the gap between germline ends came to 13 bases. The CDR3 sequence: CASSIARGGVTEAFF. CDR3 sequence (DNA): TGTGCCAGTAGTATAGCGCGGGGGGGTGTCACTGAAGCTTTCTTT.